The text below deals with one TCR beta chain. Unmatched junction bases numbered 8, after V lost 6 bases and J lost 5 bases. CDR3 length: 16 residues. Germline values: CDR1 MNHEY, CDR2 SMNVEV (reference sequence). This entry comes from a study of blood T cell repertoires in COVID-19. For the study at large: The United States, Italy and Spain were the sources of the acute and convalescent COVID-19 samples. Sources were T cells, B-cell-depleted T cells, or PBMCs; the material itself was cDNA or gDNA.

The protocol was immunoSEQ multiplex PCR, while the TCRdb copy is restricted to in-frame clones and leaves out a portion. The sample lists tens of thousands of clones; just over 85% were seen once. The TCR sequence derives from a woman at least 80 years old with acute or convalescent COVID-19. Source material: peripheral blood. The chain couples TRBV27 to TRBJ1-6, with 9 bases identical to TRBD1. CDR3 sequence reads: CASRPGQGGNNSPLHF. As DNA, the CDR3 is TGTGCCAGCAGACCGGGACAGGGCGGGAATAATTCACCCCTCCACTTT.